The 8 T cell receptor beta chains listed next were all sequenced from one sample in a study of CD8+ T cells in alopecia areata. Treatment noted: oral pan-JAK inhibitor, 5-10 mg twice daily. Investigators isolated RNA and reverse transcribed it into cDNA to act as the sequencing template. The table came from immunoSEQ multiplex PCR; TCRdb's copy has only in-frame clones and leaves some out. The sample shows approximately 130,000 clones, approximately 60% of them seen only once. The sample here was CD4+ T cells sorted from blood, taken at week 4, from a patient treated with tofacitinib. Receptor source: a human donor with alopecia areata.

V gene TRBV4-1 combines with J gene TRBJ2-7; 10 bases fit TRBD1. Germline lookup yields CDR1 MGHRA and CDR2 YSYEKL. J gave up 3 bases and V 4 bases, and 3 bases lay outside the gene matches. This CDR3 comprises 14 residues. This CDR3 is CASSRGQGVYEQYF. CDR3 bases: TGCGCCAGCAGCCGAGGACAGGGGGTCTACGAGCAGTACTTC.

The CDR3 DNA follows: TGTGCCTGGTCCGCCCAGATGGCTCAGCCCCAGCATTTT. Its translation is CAWSAQMAQPQHF. The chain has TRBV30 and TRBJ1-5; no clear D gene. This CDR3 has 13 amino acids. CDR1 is GTSNPN and CDR2 is SVGIG in the germline V gene (reference sequence). V was pared by 5 bases and J by 6 bases, with 14 bases between.

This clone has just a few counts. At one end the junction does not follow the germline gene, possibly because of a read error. This CDR3 reads CASRLGRETQYF. CDR3 DNA sequence: TGTGCCAGCAGGTTGGGTCGAGAGACCCAGTACTTC. The chain has TRBV5-4 and TRBJ2-5; no clear D. The CDR3 contains 12 residues. In germline, CDR1 is SGHNT, CDR2 YYREEE (reference sequence).

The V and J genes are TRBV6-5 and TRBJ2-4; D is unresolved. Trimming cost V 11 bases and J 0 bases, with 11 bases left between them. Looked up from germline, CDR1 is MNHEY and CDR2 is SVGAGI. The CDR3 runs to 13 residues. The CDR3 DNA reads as TGTGCCGTGGCGGATCTAGCCAAAAACATTCAGTACTTC. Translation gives CAVADLAKNIQYF.

CDR3 region: CAWKRDRRAGELFF. In DNA form, the CDR3 reads TGTGCCTGGAAGCGGGACAGGCGGGCCGGGGAGCTGTTTTTT. V and J are TRBV30 and TRBJ2-2; a possible D gene is TRBD1 (8 bases). The CDR3 loop spans 14 amino acids. The V gene's germline CDR1 is GTSNPN and CDR2 SVGIG (reference sequence). Trimming removed 4 bases from V and 6 bases from J, with 15 bases in between.

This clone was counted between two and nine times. CDR3 sequence reads: CASSFFSGTDDSPLHF. In DNA form, the CDR3 reads TGTGCCAGCAGCTTCTTTTCCGGGACGGATGATTCACCCCTCCACTTT. This chain connects TRBV5-6 to TRBJ1-6; the D gene is possibly TRBD1 (5 bases). Germline values: CDR1 SGHDT, CDR2 YYEEEE. V shed 2 bases and J shed 8 bases, with 17 bases lying between them. The CDR3 length is 16 residues.

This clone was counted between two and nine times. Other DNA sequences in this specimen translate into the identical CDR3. This CDR3 is CASSPGVRETQYF. CDR3 DNA sequence: TGTGCCAGCAGCCCCGGCGTGAGGGAGACCCAGTACTTC. The chain is built from TRBV7-3 and TRBJ2-5; D unresolved. Germline values: CDR1 SGHTA, CDR2 FQGTGA. This CDR3 spans 13 amino acids. V lost 5 bases to trimming and J lost 5 bases, with 12 bases between them.

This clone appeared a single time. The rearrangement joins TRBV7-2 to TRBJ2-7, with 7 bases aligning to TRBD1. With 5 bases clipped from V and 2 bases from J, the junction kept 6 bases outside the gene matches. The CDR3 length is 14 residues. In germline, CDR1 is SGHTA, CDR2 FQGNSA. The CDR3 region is CASSLQGSAYEQYF. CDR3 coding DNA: TGTGCCAGCAGCCTACAGGGGAGTGCCTACGAGCAGTACTTC.